This T cell receptor beta chain comes out of a study of patients and donors after allogeneic stem cell transplantation. With 7 bases removed from V and 2 bases from J, the gap between germline ends came to 11 bases. The CDR3 runs to 13 residues. Via MiXCR, TCRdb re-called the RT-PCR reads, giving one row per CDR3 protein. Of about 960,000 distinct CDR3 sequences in the sample, about 20% are singletons; the top ten hold 5% to 6.5%. The clonotype originates from a human donor who was either an allogeneic HSCT recipient or a stem cell or donor lymphocyte infusion donor (not recorded which). It is not recorded whose cells these are; they may come from a transplant donor. Input material: blood, either unsorted or a sorted T cell fraction (not recorded which). The chain has TRBV12-3 or TRBV12-4 and TRBJ1-2; D is perhaps TRBD1 (5 bases). The CDR3 coding sequence is TGTGCCAGCACCGGGACGCCCAACTATGGCTACACCTTC. Protein sequence: CASTGTPNYGYTF.